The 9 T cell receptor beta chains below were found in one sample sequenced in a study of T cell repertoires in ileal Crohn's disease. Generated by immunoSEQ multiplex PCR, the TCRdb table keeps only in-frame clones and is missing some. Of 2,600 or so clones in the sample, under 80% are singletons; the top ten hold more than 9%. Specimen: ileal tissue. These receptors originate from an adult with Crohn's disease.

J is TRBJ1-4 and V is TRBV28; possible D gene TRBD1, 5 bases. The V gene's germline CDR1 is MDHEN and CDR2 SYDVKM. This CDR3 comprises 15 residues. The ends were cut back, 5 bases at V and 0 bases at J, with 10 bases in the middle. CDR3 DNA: TGTGCCAGCAGTGGACACAGCGCAACTAATGAAAAACTGTTTTTT. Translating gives CASSGHSATNEKLFF. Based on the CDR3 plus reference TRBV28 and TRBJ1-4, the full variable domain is DVKVTQSSRYLVKRTGEKVFLECVQDMDHENMFWYRQDPGLGLRLIYFSYDVKMKEKGDIPEGYSVSREKKERFSLILESASTNQTSMYLCASSGHSATNEKLFFGSGTQLSVL.

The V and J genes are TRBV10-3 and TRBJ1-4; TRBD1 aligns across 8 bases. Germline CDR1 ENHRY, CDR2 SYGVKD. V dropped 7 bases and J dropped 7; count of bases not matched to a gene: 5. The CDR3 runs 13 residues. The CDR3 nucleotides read TGTGCCATCAATAGGGACAGGTCTGAAAAACTGTTTTTT. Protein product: CAINRDRSEKLFF.

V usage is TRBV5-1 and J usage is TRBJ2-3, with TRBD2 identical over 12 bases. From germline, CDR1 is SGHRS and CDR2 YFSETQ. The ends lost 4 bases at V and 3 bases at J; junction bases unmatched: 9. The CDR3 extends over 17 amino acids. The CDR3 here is CASSLAPTSGGTDTQYF. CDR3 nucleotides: TGCGCCAGCAGCCTCGCCCCGACTAGCGGGGGAACAGATACGCAGTATTTT. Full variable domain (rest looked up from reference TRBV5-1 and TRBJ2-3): KAGVTQTPRYLIKTRGQQVTLSCSPISGHRSVSWYQQTPGQGLQFLFEYFSETQRNKGNFPGRFSGRQFSNSRSEMNVSTLELGDSALYLCASSLAPTSGGTDTQYFGPGTRLTVL.

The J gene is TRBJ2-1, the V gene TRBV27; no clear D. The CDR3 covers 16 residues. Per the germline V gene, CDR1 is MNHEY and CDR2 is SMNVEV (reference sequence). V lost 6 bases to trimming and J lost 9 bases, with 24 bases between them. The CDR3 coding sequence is TGTGCCAGCAGACTCTTCAGTGTGGCGGATACGATTGAGCAGTTCTTC. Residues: CASRLFSVADTIEQFF.

The CDR3, as DNA: TGTGCCAGCAGCAGAGCGGGGTACCAAGAGACCCAGTACTTC. This codes for CASSRAGYQETQYF. V gene TRBV11-1 combines with J gene TRBJ2-5, with 7 bases lining up with TRBD2. The V gene's germline CDR1 is SGHAT and CDR2 FQDESV (reference sequence). The CDR3 contains 14 residues. V shed 5 bases and J 0 bases; nucleotides not matched to a gene: 3.

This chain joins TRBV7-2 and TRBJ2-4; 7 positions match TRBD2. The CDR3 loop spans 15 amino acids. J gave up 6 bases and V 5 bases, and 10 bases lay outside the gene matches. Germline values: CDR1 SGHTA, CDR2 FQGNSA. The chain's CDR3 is CASSVGLSGGNIQYF. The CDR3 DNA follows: TGTGCCAGCAGCGTCGGGCTGTCGGGAGGAAACATTCAGTACTTC.

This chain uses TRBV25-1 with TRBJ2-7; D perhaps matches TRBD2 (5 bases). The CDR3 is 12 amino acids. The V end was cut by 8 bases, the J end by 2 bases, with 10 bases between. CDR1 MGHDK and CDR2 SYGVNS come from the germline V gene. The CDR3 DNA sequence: TGTGCCAGCGGGTCGGGGACCTACGAGCAGTACTTC. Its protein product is CASGSGTYEQYF.

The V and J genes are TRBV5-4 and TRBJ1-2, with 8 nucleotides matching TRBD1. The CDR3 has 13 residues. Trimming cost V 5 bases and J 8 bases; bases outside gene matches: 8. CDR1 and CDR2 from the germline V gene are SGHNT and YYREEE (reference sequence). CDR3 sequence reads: CASRLGQAGGYTF. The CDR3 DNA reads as TGTGCCAGCAGACTGGGACAGGCGGGGGGCTACACCTTC.

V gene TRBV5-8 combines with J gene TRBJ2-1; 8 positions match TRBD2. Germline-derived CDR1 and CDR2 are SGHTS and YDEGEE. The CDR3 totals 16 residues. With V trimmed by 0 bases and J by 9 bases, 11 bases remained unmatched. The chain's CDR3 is CASSLASGSRLGEQFF. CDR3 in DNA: TGTGCCAGCAGCTTGGCCAGCGGGAGTCGGTTGGGTGAGCAGTTCTTC.